Following are 14 T cell receptor beta chains from one sample sequenced in a study of regulatory and conventional T cells in RAG deficiency. Sequencing used immunoSEQ multiplex PCR; TCRdb keeps in-frame clones, though not all of them. The sample lists roughly 32,000 clones; roughly 90% were seen once. These records were also assigned to another study, of regulatory T cells. That source notes: The primer mix had 52 TRBV and 13 TRBJ primers.

Sequenced input: CD8+ T cells sorted from blood. The receptors shown here come from a human donor in good health.

The V and J genes are TRBV28 and TRBJ2-1; no reliable D call. There are 14 residues in the CDR3. Deletions cut 4 bases from V and 5 bases from J, with 12 bases between. Germline V CDR1 and CDR2: MDHEN, SYDVKM. This CDR3 reads CASSSPPLHNEQFF. CDR3 nucleotide sequence: TGTGCCAGCAGTTCACCCCCCCTCCACAATGAGCAGTTCTTC.

The chain combines TRBV4-1 with TRBJ1-1; the D is unclear. This CDR3 is 13 amino acids long. The V and J ends lost 2 bases and 2 bases respectively, with 6 bases between them. Looked up from germline, CDR1 is MGHRA and CDR2 is YSYEKL. CDR3 sequence (DNA): TGCGCCAGCAGCCAATACGACAACACTGAAGCTTTCTTT. Encoded protein: CASSQYDNTEAFF.

The J gene is TRBJ2-7, the V gene TRBV27, with 9 nucleotides matching TRBD2. CDR3 length: 14 residues. With V trimmed by 5 bases and J by 4 bases, 6 bases remained unmatched. Germline V gives CDR1 MNHEY, CDR2 SMNVEV (reference sequence). The CDR3 DNA reads as TGTGCCAGCAGTGGTAGCGGGAGTGGTTACGAGCAGTACTTC. Its translation is CASSGSGSGYEQYF.

About this clone itself: The junction departs from germline at one end; a sequencing error may be responsible. This chain joins TRBV15 and TRBJ1-5, with unresolved D. Germline lookup yields CDR1 LNHNV and CDR2 YYDKDF (reference sequence). This CDR3 has 14 residues. The CDR3 nucleotides read TGTGCCACCAGCAGAGATGGAAGCAATCAGCCCCGGCATTTT. It yields the protein CATSRDGSNQPRHF.

The chain is built from TRBV11-2 and TRBJ2-1; D is possibly TRBD2 (5 bases). This CDR3 region has 15 residues. The V end lost 3 bases, the J end lost 7 bases, and 16 bases lay between the germline ends. Germline V CDR1 and CDR2: SGHAT, FQNNGV. The CDR3 is CASSFNSAPGNEQFF. The DNA of the CDR3 is TGTGCCAGCAGCTTTAATAGCGCCCCGGGGAATGAGCAGTTCTTC. The variable domain in full, completed from reference TRBV11-2 and TRBJ2-1, reads EAGVAQSPRYKIIEKRQSVAFWCNPISGHATLYWYQQILGQGPKLLIQFQNNGVVDDSQLPKDRFSAERLKGVDSTLKIQPAKLEDSAVYLCASSFNSAPGNEQFFGPGTRLTVL.

The chain recombines TRBV5-1 with TRBJ1-2; possible D gene TRBD1, 6 bases. The CDR3 has 14 residues. V lost 1 base and J 6 bases, leaving 13 bases between the germline ends. The germline V gene encodes CDR1 SGHRS and CDR2 YFSETQ. CDR3 residues: CASSLYGQGNGYTF. The DNA of the CDR3 is TGCGCCAGCAGCTTGTATGGCCAGGGGAATGGCTACACCTTC.

The chain carries TRBV6-1 and TRBJ1-2; D might be TRBD1 (5 bases). The CDR3 loop spans 13 amino acids. Looked up from germline, CDR1 is MNHNS and CDR2 is SASEGT. V lost 8 bases and J lost 1, with 11 bases in between. This chain's CDR3 is CASRGPHNYGYTF. DNA for the CDR3: TGTGCCAGCCGGGGACCGCATAACTATGGCTACACCTTC.

This sequence joins TRBV5-1 and TRBJ2-5; D is ambiguous. V was cut by 1 base and J by 5 bases, with 3 bases left in between. The CDR3 has 11 amino acids. Germline V lookup: CDR1 SGHRS, CDR2 YFSETQ. CDR3 region: CASSLRETQYF. The CDR3 DNA reads TGCGCCAGCAGCTTGAGGGAGACCCAGTACTTC.

This chain joins TRBV6-6 and TRBJ1-6; 7 bases agree with TRBD1. Germline CDR1 reads MNHNY; CDR2 reads SVGAGI (reference sequence). The CDR3 sequence is 15 residues long. Trimming removed 6 bases from V and 8 bases from J; junction bases left unmatched: 10. The CDR3 loop reads CASSPGGTDHSPLHF. The CDR3 nucleotides are TGTGCCAGCAGCCCCGGTGGGACAGACCATTCACCCCTCCACTTT.

The V call is TRBV29-1, the J call TRBJ2-7; TRBD2 matches at 10 bases. The CDR3 totals 13 residues. Germline V gene sequence: CDR1 SQVTM, CDR2 ANQGSEA. J was trimmed by 0 bases and V by 6 bases; bases with no gene match: 2. The CDR3 region is CSVPSGSSYEQYF. The CDR3, as DNA: TGCAGCGTCCCTAGCGGGAGCTCCTACGAGCAGTACTTC.

The chain joins TRBV6-6 to TRBJ2-7; 11 bases map to TRBD2. CDR3 length equals 15 residues. In germline, CDR1 is MNHNY, CDR2 SVGAGI (reference sequence). Losses at the gene ends were 2 bases for V and 3 bases for J; bases not matched to a gene: 3. CDR3 sequence reads: CASSYELAGVYEQYF. In DNA form, the CDR3 reads TGTGCCAGCAGTTACGAACTAGCGGGAGTCTACGAGCAGTACTTC.

The V gene is TRBV5-1, the J gene TRBJ2-1; D gene unclear. V was shortened by 0 bases and J by 7 bases, with 14 bases between the two germline ends. This CDR3 comprises 15 residues. Germline V CDR1 and CDR2: SGHRS, YFSETQ. CDR3 DNA sequence: TGCGCCAGCAGCTTGGATATATTTACCGGTAATGAGCAGTTCTTC. Protein: CASSLDIFTGNEQFF.

The chain employs TRBV28 and TRBJ2-7; TRBD1 is a possible D gene (6 bases). V lost 2 bases to trimming and J lost 3 bases, with 17 bases between them. The CDR3 loop spans 16 amino acids. Per germline, CDR1 MDHEN and CDR2 SYDVKM. CDR3 in DNA: TGTGCCAGCAGTTTAGGGGGCTCGGGACCACTCTACGAGCAGTACTTC. Translation: CASSLGGSGPLYEQYF.

CDR3 amino acids: CAWSVKGDGGYTF. The CDR3 region has the DNA TGTGCCTGGAGTGTCAAGGGGGACGGTGGCTACACCTTC. This chain uses TRBV30 with TRBJ1-2, with TRBD1 as a possible D gene (6 bases). The CDR3 is made up of 13 amino acids. Trimming left V 0 bases short and J 7 bases short, with 12 bases between. Looked up from germline, CDR1 is GTSNPN and CDR2 is SVGIG (reference sequence).